This entry features one TCR beta chain sequence. This entry is derived from a study of shared clonotypes between healthy human individuals. Each subset's genomic DNA was shared equally among a number of immunoSEQ plates. Using immunoSEQ multiplex PCR, the repertoire was profiled, and TCRdb retains in-frame clones only, with some absent. The sample records over 2 million clones, 92% being singletons. Caucasian adults residing in Nashville, Tennessee made up all the donors. The sequenced material came from naive CD4+ T cells from PBMCs. Sample subset: CD45RA+ positively selected. The sequence was collected from a man younger than 35 in good health. Some clones in this sample may be carry-over from other donors' samples.

CDR3 coding DNA: TGTGCCTCCATGCCGGGACAACTCTACGAGCAGTACTTC. This translates into CASMPGQLYEQYF. The chain carries TRBV28 and TRBJ2-7, with TRBD1 as a possible D gene (6 bases). This CDR3 has 13 amino acids. Per the germline V gene, CDR1 is MDHEN and CDR2 is SYDVKM. The V end lost 11 bases, the J end lost 3 bases, and 17 bases lay between the germline ends.